The T cell receptor beta chain under discussion was sequenced for a study of blood T cell repertoires in COVID-19 (TCRdb year 2020). About the investigation overall: Samples from collaborators originated in the United States, Italy and Spain and spanned both the acute and convalescent phases of COVID-19. The prospective study material was composed of cDNA or gDNA derived from T cells, B-cell-depleted T cells, or PBMCs. Deeply sampled blood TCRbeta repertoires from subjects exposed to, actively infected with, or recovered from COVID-19 were included in the dataset. A freely available public database, intended as a resource for researchers studying the immune response to SARS-CoV-2, is where the repertoires were released. The samples were drawn from two sources: the first 160 participants of the ongoing ImmuneRACE study, and 1,000 to 1,500 subjects contributed by 6 global collaborators. Sample metadata almost always included a de-identified subject ID, COVID-19 status, age in years and sex. Where HLA class I and class II types were available, the types were taken from metadata supplied by the sample provider, not from assay-based typing. Paper-wide results and their limitations: How much clinical and demographic metadata was included differed by source and by participant, and the metadata was provided uncurated.

Measured from the cysteine to the phenylalanine, the CDR3 is 14 residues long. Only the CDR3 part of the read is kept: 42 bases, read in frame from the first base. CDR1 and CDR2, per the germline V gene (reference sequence), are GTSNPN and SVGIG. V and J lose 4 bases and 4 bases, and a span of 16 bases separates them. TCRbeta CDR3 regions were amplified from genomic DNA by means of the immunoSEQ Assay, a bias-controlled multiplex PCR. Processing in the source paper ran as follows. Nucleated cell counts per sample were estimated from amplification of reference gene primers within the assay. To quantify the absolute abundance of each unique TCRbeta CDR3 rearrangement, sequence reads were collapsed and filtered. For each sample, productive Simpson clonality was calculated as the square root of Simpson's diversity index across productive rearrangements. This is the immuneACCESS table as TCRdb keeps it, with only in-frame sequences that have V and J called. A part of the clones is gone; compared with another copy, unresolved V genes explain less than half, and the rest is unexplained. V, J and clone size are those of that table, while D and trimming were read from the DNA. Recorded for this sample are some 130,000 clones; more than 75% of them occurred a single time. The top ten constitute around 6% of the sample.

Participants in the prospective study were enrolled through a virtual design, were aged roughly 18 to 95 years, and lived in approximately 25 United States geographic areas. Cohort assignment in the prospective study relied on participant-reported clinical history from a screening survey and a study questionnaire. For ImmuneRACE Cohort 3, a participant was defined as recovered based on two consecutive negative NP/OP PCR tests, clearance by a healthcare professional, or resolution of symptoms. In the prospective study, whole blood, serum and a nasopharyngeal or oropharyngeal swab were collected from each participant by mobile phlebotomists. Prospective study participants could optionally give additional blood draws and questionnaires over an approximately two-month period. Before DNA extraction, blood samples from the prospective study were shipped at room temperature or frozen. As concerns this clone: It lacks a known antigen. No quality values exist for individual bases; no much larger clone is one base distant.

The chain joins TRBV30 to TRBJ1-2; TRBD1 is a possible D gene, resting on 6 matching bases. The sequence was obtained from a woman aged 45-59 years who had recovered from COVID-19. The sequenced sample consisted of PBMCs or T cells enriched from blood (not recorded which). At the DNA level, the sequence is TGTGCCTGGAACAGGGTTAGGGGGGGCTATGGCTACACCTTC. Translated, this is CAWNRVRGGYGYTF.